These T cell receptor beta chains were read from a single sample in a study of T cells in Graves' hyperthyroidism and ophthalmopathy. One entry per CDR3 protein, called by TCRdb with MiXCR from the multiplex PCR reads. The profile shows about 620,000 distinct CDR3 sequences, about 17% of them singletons. Sequenced input: blood. These TCRs come from a young woman with Graves' hyperthyroidism. Both conserved end residues are part of each CDR3. The D gene is left open where the match is weak. The size entry is marked missing in some rows and otherwise reads once, few, many or a size class.

>TRBV28|-|TRBJ1-6|-
CASSFHGMVDPNSPLHF
>TRBV7-9|TRBD2|TRBJ2-5|many
CASSFRTSGETQYF
>TRBV5-1|TRBD2|TRBJ2-3|few
CASSFLSGSVVDTQYF
>TRBV27|-|TRBJ2-3|many
CASGRGEYTDTQYF
>TRBV28|TRBD1|TRBJ1-2|-
CASSSPLVGGTATFFAGYTF
>TRBV7-6|TRBD2|TRBJ2-7|many
CASSPRTSGNSYEQYF
>TRBV4-1|TRBD1|TRBJ2-7|-
CASSQESGTGVYEQYF
>TRBV19|TRBD2|TRBJ2-1|-
CASWGGRAEEQFF
>TRBV3-1|-|TRBJ2-2|many
CASSPPYSTGELFF
>TRBV29-1|-|TRBJ1-1|-
CSIQGGGITEAFF
>TRBV11-2|-|TRBJ2-7|-
CASSQTSRRAYEQYF
>TRBV11-2|-|TRBJ2-1|many
CASSLDWGEEFF
>TRBV14|TRBD2|TRBJ2-3|many
CASSPTLGAGGLEDTQYF
>TRBV19|TRBD1|TRBJ2-1|few
CASSFLGQDNEQFF
>TRBV5-1|TRBD2|TRBJ2-3|-
CASSPARWTSGRADTQYF
>TRBV18|TRBD1|TRBJ2-5|-
CASSPGTGVLQETQYF
>TRBV28|-|TRBJ2-3|many
CASRELKPDTQYF
>TRBV7-9|TRBD2|TRBJ2-7|many
CASSSLTSGSPYEQYF
>TRBV20-1|TRBD1|TRBJ2-3|many
CSATGQGHTQYF
>TRBV7-9|TRBD2|TRBJ2-1|many
CASSAGTSGSDEQFF
>TRBV11-2|TRBD2|TRBJ2-3|many
CASSPGLAPDTQYF
>TRBV15|-|TRBJ2-7|few
CATRITDSYEQYF
>TRBV3-1|-|TRBJ2-3|many
CASSPFRGGTDTQYF
>TRBV20-1|TRBD2|TRBJ2-7|few
CSARGFGTSGTYEQYF
>TRBV28|-|TRBJ2-5|many
CASNSGILQETQYF
>TRBV6-1|-|TRBJ2-5|-
CASSTELKETQYF
>TRBV10-1|-|TRBJ2-3|few
CASSEFGVNTDTQYF
>TRBV2|-|TRBJ2-1|many
CASSVDKQFF
>TRBV19|-|TRBJ2-3|few
CASSLLGTPSTDTQYF
>TRBV2|TRBD2|TRBJ2-7|once
CASSEGRLAGAGEQYF
>TRBV7-8|-|TRBJ2-1|many
CASSLATSGYSYNEQFF